The clone carrying this TCR beta chain was observed once. The target antigen is unknown. The protocol was immunoSEQ multiplex PCR, while the TCRdb copy is restricted to in-frame clones and leaves out a portion. The table shows 75,000 to 100,000 clones, with 84% occurring only once. The entry originates in a study of OX40 agonist ivuxolimab in advanced cancers. Study outcomes and limitations: Certain nonresponding patients likewise had low normalized T-cell clonal expansion.

V gave up 6 bases and J gave up 6 bases; unmatched junction bases: 6. The germline CDR1 and CDR2 sequences are MNHNS and SASEGT. The CDR3 length is 14 residues. The starting material was CD4+ or CD8+ T cells sorted from blood, obtained in a trial of the OX40 agonist ivuxolimab. The TCR comes from an adult with an advanced solid tumor such as melanoma, head and neck, liver or kidney cancer. The V call is TRBV6-1, the J call TRBJ2-1; 9 nucleotides line up with TRBD2. The chain's CDR3 is CASSRREGGNEQFF. CDR3 coding DNA: TGTGCCAGCAGCCGGCGGGAGGGTGGCAATGAGCAGTTCTTC.